This T cell receptor beta chain derives from a study of early T cells in non-severe SARS-CoV-2 infection. At the level of the study: Sequenced bulk RNA came from whole blood that was unsorted, and chains were unpaired.

V trimming: 8 bases; J trimming: 4 bases; junction bases outside the gene matches: 3. The germline CDR1 and CDR2 sequences are MNHEY and SVGEGT. This CDR3 region has 12 residues. Each single cDNA molecule received a unique molecular identifier. TCRdb reprocessed the 5' RACE reads via MiXCR and lists one record per CDR3 protein. The sample gives tens of thousands of distinct CDR3 sequences, roughly 12% of which show up once; more than 10% is in the top ten. The receptor was isolated from an adult who was a healthcare worker with PCR-confirmed SARS-CoV-2 infection or an uninfected control (not recorded which). This specimen consisted of whole blood, obtained at baseline. The chain is built from TRBV6-2 or TRBV6-3 and TRBJ2-7, with 9 bases fitting TRBD1. The CDR3 loop reads CASSDRGYEQYF. The CDR3 nucleotides are TGTGCCAGCTCCGACAGGGGGTACGAGCAGTACTTC.